This T cell receptor beta chain was captured in a study of cytomegalovirus exposure and HLA in healthy donors (dated by TCRdb to 2015 to 2018). A note on the overall study: An earlier analysis of about 530 of the donors reported about 280 Gb of sequence data and 117 million unique TCR beta sequences obtained from some 200 million T cells. Rather than drawing on any new phenotypic data, the later analysis identified candidate immune exposures from TCR beta sequences and the way those sequences occurred across donors. Donor age, sex, ethnicity and CMV serostatus were compiled together with the repertoire data. In a later analysis, previously published TCR beta repertoires from more than 500 donors were re-analyzed and high-resolution HLA genotyping was added so that TCR occurrence patterns could be studied. The study combined high-throughput TCR immunosequencing, statistical association of individual TCRs with disease status, and machine learning to predict cytomegalovirus infection status. The aim of the study was to test whether cataloging public T cell receptors could identify signatures of past pathogen exposure. A later genetic analysis took genome-wide SNP genotypes for about three fifths of the 666 donors and used that subset as a discovery cohort. Across under 500 genotyped donors of the cohort, an average of about 240,000 unique TCR beta nucleotide sequences per donor were sequenced, and roughly 20% of those sequences were non-productive. The number of donors typed differed by locus, with about 629-630 for A, B, C, DRB1 and DQB1, about 500 for DQA1, approximately 580 for DPA1, and under 490 for DPB1. Class I and class II HLA loci were covered by the typing at four-digit resolution. Every repertoire in the discovery cohort had been generated on one and the same sequencing platform. Roughly 300 gigabases of sequencing data and approximately 92 million unique TCR sequences made up an early release that covered nearly 650 HLA-typed donors. The study used immunosequencing to profile the T cell repertoires of more than 650 subjects and linked those repertoires to cytomegalovirus serostatus. Of the 300 to 450 genotyped donors, roughly 80% were placed in the genetic ancestry cluster associated with self-reported Caucasian donors. In addition to the first cohort of roughly 670 subjects, a separate validation cohort of 120 different subjects was used. An earlier analysis of some 500 of the donors used high-throughput TCR beta sequencing to judge whether each TCR beta V gene segment behaved as functional or pseudogenic. A few DR-DQ haplotypes were treated as single units for association and clustering because of strong linkage in the cohort. General findings and caveats noted by the study authors: The sequencing pipeline was judged likely to have produced a cluster of highly shared sequence variants as a technical artifact. The presence/absence analyses assumed that sequencing depth was roughly uniform across donors, and that assumption may not be true. In an earlier analysis of 587 of the donors, most TCR beta V segments were observed in productive rearrangements about 87% or about 30% of the time, broadly matching IMGT annotations. In a later analysis, HLA-associated TCR beta chains showed more clonal expansion and lower generation probabilities than non-associated chains that were equally common. Immune exposure information for the cohort was limited to CMV serostatus. A later genetic analysis reported fewer N-insertions in productive TCRs among donors in an Asian-associated ancestry cluster than the 666-donor mean. Most TCR sequences were seen in very few donors, while some public TCRs were found in many individuals. Three of the identified cytomegalovirus-associated TCR beta chains were confirmed in vitro to be specific for cytomegalovirus antigens. It was suggested by the authors that the approach could potentially be generalized to other disease states and immunological phenotypes. A further reported finding was that TCR beta sequences accurately predicted the HLA-A and HLA-B alleles for most subjects in the first cohort. Only TCR beta chains were sequenced in this cohort, and the absence of alpha or paired-chain data limited detectable features. Assigning TCR associations to individual alleles was difficult when HLA alleles, especially DR and DQ, strongly co-occurred. Several of the top co-occurrence clusters appeared to be linked to parvovirus B19, influenza, CMV and Epstein-Barr virus, according to a later analysis. In the study, 150 to 200 TCR beta chains were listed as associated with cytomegalovirus. In a later analysis, most CMV-associated TCR beta chains were found to appear HLA-restricted, with HLA associations seemingly driven largely by CMV exposure. Correlated functional status among segregating V segments might be attributable to linkage disequilibrium, but an unknown experimental factor could not be ruled out. In a later genetic analysis, a missense DCLRE1C variant was associated with V-gene and J-gene trimming of TCR beta chains, and the association was replicated in an independent cohort. A later analysis associated about 16,000 TCR beta sequences with specific HLA alleles at a false discovery rate of 0.05. Cytomegalovirus status was reported to be diagnosed by the classifier with high specificity and sensitivity in both the original and validation cohorts. Some 15 rarely observed V segments, including chromosome 9 orphons, were excluded from the earlier analysis of approximately 500 of the donors because counts were too low. HLA typing was unavailable for some donors at each locus, so association tests used only the typed subset. According to a later analysis, TCR association rates differed among HLA loci, with DRB1 alleles showing the most associated TCRs and HLA-C alleles showing the fewest.

Libraries were prepared through the immunoSEQ multiplex PCR assay. The multiplex PCR relied on a mix of 60 forward primers for TCR Vbeta segments and 13 reverse primers for TCR Jbeta segments. The CDR3 region of rearranged TCR beta genes was amplified from genomic DNA by a multiplex PCR assay. On the Illumina HiSeq System, the amplified TCR beta libraries were sequenced as 87-base-pair reads. The published analysis was carried out like this. Across the 500 to 700 repertoires, a later analysis counted 75 million to 90 million unique TCR beta chains, 9.5 million to 12 million of which were shared by at least two donors. To remove PCR and sequencing errors, raw reads were error-corrected and collapsed into unique sequences using a nearest-neighbor algorithm that merged closely related sequences. Alignment of CDR3 sequences to IMGT reference sequences was used to assign V, D and J gene segments. For a sequence to be retained, a match of at least six nucleotides was required to both a V gene segment and a J gene segment. A rearrangement counted as productive if the CDR3 had no stop codons and remained in frame with V and J, and every other rearrangement counted as non-productive. CDR3 was defined by IMGT convention, running from the second conserved V-encoded cysteine to the conserved J-encoded phenylalanine. In an earlier analysis of roughly 580 of the donors, sequences lacking an unambiguous match to a single V gene segment were excluded. An earlier analysis of under 750 of the donors called V segments functional above 56.7% productive rearrangements and segregating when the between-donor standard deviation exceeded 5%. A statistical classification framework was built to diagnose cytomegalovirus status from the catalog of TCR beta chain sequences. In a later analysis, V and J genes were assigned by comparing TCR nucleotide sequences against IMGT/GENE-DB human TR gene sequences. Using the TCRdist pipeline, a later analysis assigned CDR3 sequences along with most-parsimonious VDJ recombination scenarios. A later analysis defined each TCR beta chain by its CDR3 amino acid sequence plus V-gene family, and excluded reads lacking a unique V-gene family. In a later analysis, 450 to 600 highly shared, low-generation-probability nucleotide sequences were removed to address suspected cross-contamination and a sequencing artifact. In a later analysis, a clonal expansion index for each public chain was calculated from normalized within-repertoire ranks of inferred template counts. A later analysis computed generation probabilities with a VDJ recombination model fitted to out-of-frame rearrangements, and checked the results against IGoR. Hypergeometric tests were used in a later analysis to score TCR-TCR, TCR-HLA and TCR-CMV co-occurrence, with a repertoire-size bias correction applied to the TCR pairs. A later analysis estimated false discovery rates by permuting HLA or CMV assignments 20 times. A later analysis grouped co-occurring TCRs with DBSCAN, adding TCRdist sequence similarity when clustering within HLA-allele-positive subsets. Repertoires with fewer than 30,000 or more than 120,000 public chains were left out of co-occurrence clustering, as were a few repertoires with anomalous nucleotide sharing. What TCRdb holds here is the immuneACCESS table cut down to in-frame rearrangements. Part of the clones is not present; checked against another copy, under half of the missing clones reflect an unresolved V gene, and the others are unexplained. The DNA gave D and trimming, while V, J and clone size come from that table. The sample yields approximately 190,000 clones; 81% were counted once. The ten largest clones take up 3.4% of the sample.

In the case of this clone: What antigen it recognizes has not been identified. No per-base quality is available; no much larger clone lies one base away.

The cohort consisted of fewer than 700 healthy bone marrow donors. At the time of sampling, all cohort members were nominally healthy, though unrecorded immune exposures were likely present. The donor was CMV seropositive and was included in the group of almost 300 seropositive cohort members. Every donor gave a peripheral blood sample, and the peripheral blood mononuclear cells from that sample were used for TCR beta sequencing. Genomic DNA was extracted from the blood cell samples with the Qiagen DNeasy Blood Extraction Kit. The TCR originated in a man between 40 and 49 years old in good health and CMV-seropositive. Sequencing used PBMCs.

The encoded CDR3 is CASSELPGQGEETQYF. Here is the DNA: TGTGCCAGCAGTGAGTTACCGGGACAGGGTGAGGAGACCCAGTACTTC. The rearrangement joined TRBV6-1 to TRBJ2-5, with 9 junctional bases fitting TRBD1. Per the germline V gene, MNHNS is the CDR1 and SASEGT is the CDR2. The CDR3 spans 16 residues, from the cysteine through the phenylalanine. Only the CDR3 DNA is retained, 48 bases long and in frame from the first base. Here V drops 3 bases and J drops 5 bases, and the junction holds 10 bases not matched to any gene.